This T cell receptor beta chain was captured in a study of control samples from healthy donors and cancer patients. Assay: immunoSEQ multiplex PCR; the TCRdb copy retains only in-frame clones and omits some. In the table there are about 28,000 clones, around nine tenths of which are singletons. Germline CDR1 SEHNR, CDR2 FQNEAQ (reference sequence). Trimming stripped 6 bases from V and 6 bases from J, with 12 bases between. The CDR3 is 12 amino acids. The chain has TRBV7-9 and TRBJ2-7; D may correspond to TRBD1 or TRBD2 (6 bases each). The sequenced sample consisted of PBMCs. This clonotype was obtained from a middle-aged woman with lung cancer. For the CDR3, the DNA is TGTGCCAGCAGATCCTCGGGGGCCGAGCAGTACTTC. Protein product: CASRSSGAEQYF.